This entry lists 12 T cell receptor beta chains sequenced from one sample in a study of T cell changes during pregnancy in multiple sclerosis (dated by TCRdb to the late 2010s). Library preparation employed the immunoSEQ multiplex PCR assay. Drawn from immuneACCESS, this table holds only the in-frame rearrangements with V and J called that TCRdb kept. Clones are partly lost; checked studies trace under half to an unresolved V gene and leave the rest unexplained. This sample is represented by approximately 100,000 clones; about 91% of them were singletons. The ten biggest clones cover around 3.2% of the sample. This material consisted of peripheral blood, taken in the second trimester of pregnancy. All receptors come from a female donor with multiple sclerosis, enrolled in a pregnancy study.

The rearrangement uses TRBV27 and TRBJ2-1, with a possible D match to TRBD1 (6 bases). V gave up 8 bases and J gave up 7 bases, with 12 bases separating them. There are 12 residues in the CDR3. Germline V gene sequence: CDR1 MNHEY, CDR2 SMNVEV (reference sequence). In DNA form, the CDR3 reads TGTGCCAGCGGGGGCGACAGAAATGAGCAGTTCTTC. This codes for CASGGDRNEQFF.

This chain uses TRBV6-6 with TRBJ2-2; 9 bases line up with TRBD2. Germline trimming cut 8 bases from V and 1 base from J; bases unmatched to any gene: 5. Per germline, CDR1 MNHNY and CDR2 SVGAGI (reference sequence). There are 15 residues in the CDR3. The chain's CDR3 is CASRGAGGNTGELFF. DNA for the CDR3: TGTGCCAGCCGGGGAGCGGGAGGGAACACCGGGGAGCTGTTTTTT.

The chain uses TRBV30 and TRBJ2-1; D is ambiguous. Germline CDR1 and CDR2: GTSNPN and SVGIG (reference sequence). The V gene lost 8 bases and the J gene lost 3 bases, with 20 bases spanning the gap. There are 15 residues in the CDR3. DNA of the CDR3: TGTGCCCGGACCAATGATAGAGATTACTACAATGAGCAGTTCTTC. Its protein product is CARTNDRDYYNEQFF.

This clone showed up just a few times. The CDR3 is CASGRTGDNQPQHF. The CDR3 region has the DNA TGTGCCAGCGGGAGGACAGGAGACAATCAGCCCCAGCATTTT. The chain carries TRBV2 and TRBJ1-5, with 7 positions matching TRBD1. The J segment lost 3 bases and the V segment lost 8 bases, leaving 7 bases of the junction unmatched. Germline CDR1 and CDR2: SNHLY and FYNNEI. The CDR3 consists of 14 residues.

The genes are TRBV9 and TRBJ2-6, with 9 bases matching TRBD2. The CDR3 loop spans 17 amino acids. Germline CDR1 and CDR2: SGDLS and YYNGEE. The junction had 6 bases not matched to a gene; V was cut back by 3 bases and J by 2 bases. The CDR3 region has the DNA TGTGCCAGCAGCGGGGGTAGCGGGAGTCCTGGGGCCAACGTCCTGACTTTC. It yields the protein CASSGGSGSPGANVLTF.

The CDR3: CSVRNSGTDTQYF. The CDR3 coding sequence is TGCAGCGTCAGAAATAGCGGCACAGATACGCAGTATTTT. The chain joins TRBV29-1 to TRBJ2-3, with a tentative D call TRBD2 (5 bases). CDR3 length: 13 amino acids. With 6 bases removed from V and 1 base from J, the gap between germline ends came to 11 bases. Germline V CDR1 and CDR2: SQVTM, ANQGSEA.

This chain uses TRBV5-4 with TRBJ2-3; a possible D gene is TRBD1 (5 bases). Per germline, CDR1 SGHNT and CDR2 YYREEE (reference sequence). The CDR3 extends over 12 amino acids. With 4 bases removed from V and 9 bases from J, the gap between germline ends came to 12 bases. Here the CDR3 DNA reads TGTGCCAGCAGCCTTATCAGGGAAACGCAGTATTTT. As protein: CASSLIRETQYF.

The CDR3 nucleotides are TGTGCCAGCAGCGCAACTATTCGGGGGGAATGGGATACGCAGTATTTT. This codes for CASSATIRGEWDTQYF. The rearrangement joins TRBV9 to TRBJ2-3; 7 bases are a match to TRBD2. The CDR3 contains 16 residues. Germline V gene lookup returns CDR1 SGDLS and CDR2 YYNGEE. V shed 3 bases, J shed 6 bases, and the junction held 13 bases outside the gene matches. Based on the CDR3 plus reference TRBV9 and TRBJ2-3, the full variable domain is DSGVTQTPKHLITATGQRVTLRCSPRSGDLSVYWYQQSLDQGLQFLIQYYNGEERAKGNILERFSAQQFPDLHSELNLSSLELGDSALYFCASSATIRGEWDTQYFGPGTRLTVL.

The V call is TRBV19, the J call TRBJ2-5; D is possibly TRBD2 (5 bases). V was shortened by 7 bases and J by 4 bases, with 10 bases between the two germline ends. This CDR3 is built from 12 residues. From germline, CDR1 is LNHDA and CDR2 SQIVND (reference sequence). In DNA form, the CDR3 reads TGTGCCAGTACGGGGAGCGCAGAGACCCAGTACTTC. Translating gives CASTGSAETQYF.

The chain employs TRBV2 and TRBJ2-3; 7 positions agree with TRBD1. Per germline, CDR1 SNHLY and CDR2 FYNNEI. The CDR3 loop spans 14 amino acids. The V segment lost 8 bases and the J segment 1 base; nucleotides outside the gene matches: 6. CDR3 nucleotide sequence: TGTGCCAGCTGTCGCGACAGGGGCACAGATACGCAGTATTTT. This translates into CASCRDRGTDTQYF.

The CDR3 is CASSRQPGQGAEEQYF. CDR3 bases: TGTGCCAGCAGCCGCCAACCGGGACAGGGGGCCGAGGAGCAGTACTTC. The V and J genes are TRBV4-2 and TRBJ2-7; 12 nucleotides agree with TRBD1. The CDR3 has 16 amino acids. V gave up 4 bases and J gave up 7 bases; unmatched junction bases: 11. CDR1 and CDR2 from the germline V gene are LGHNA and YNFKEQ.

The DNA of the CDR3 is TGTGCCAGTACTAGCGGGGGGCCCTACGAGCAGTACTTC. Its protein is CASTSGGPYEQYF. The chain links TRBV5-4 to TRBJ2-7, with 12 bases identical to TRBD2. Germline-derived CDR1 and CDR2 are SGHNT and YYREEE (reference sequence). The CDR3 spans 13 residues. The V segment lost 8 bases and the J segment 2 bases; nucleotides outside the gene matches: 2. Combining the CDR3 with reference TRBV5-4 and TRBJ2-7 gives the whole variable domain ETGVTQSPTHLIKTRGQQVTLRCSSQSGHNTVSWYQQALGQGPQFIFQYYREEENGRGNFPPRFSGLQFPNYSSELNVNALELDDSALYLCASTSGGPYEQYFGPGTRLTVT.